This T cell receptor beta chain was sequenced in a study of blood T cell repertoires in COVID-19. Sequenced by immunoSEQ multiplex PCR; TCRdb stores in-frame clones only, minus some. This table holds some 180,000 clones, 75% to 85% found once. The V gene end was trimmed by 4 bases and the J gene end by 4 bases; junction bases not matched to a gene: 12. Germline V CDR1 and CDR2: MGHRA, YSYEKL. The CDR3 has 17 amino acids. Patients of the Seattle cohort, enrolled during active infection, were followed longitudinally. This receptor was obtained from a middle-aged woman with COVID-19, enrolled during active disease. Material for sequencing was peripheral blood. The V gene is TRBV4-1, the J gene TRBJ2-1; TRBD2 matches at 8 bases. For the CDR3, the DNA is TGCGCCAGCAGCCCCGTGTCGAGTGCGGGGGGATACAATGAGCAGTTCTTC. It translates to CASSPVSSAGGYNEQFF.